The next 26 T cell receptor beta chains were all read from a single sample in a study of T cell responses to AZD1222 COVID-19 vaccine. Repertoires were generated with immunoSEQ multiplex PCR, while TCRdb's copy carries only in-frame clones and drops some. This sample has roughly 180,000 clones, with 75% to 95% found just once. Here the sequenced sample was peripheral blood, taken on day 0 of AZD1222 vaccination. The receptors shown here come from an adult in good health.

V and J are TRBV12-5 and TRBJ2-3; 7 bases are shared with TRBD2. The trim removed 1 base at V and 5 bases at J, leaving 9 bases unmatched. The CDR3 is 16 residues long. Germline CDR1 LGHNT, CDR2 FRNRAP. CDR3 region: CASGLDGGRVGDTQYF. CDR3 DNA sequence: TGTGCTAGTGGTTTGGACGGGGGGAGGGTTGGAGATACGCAGTATTTT.

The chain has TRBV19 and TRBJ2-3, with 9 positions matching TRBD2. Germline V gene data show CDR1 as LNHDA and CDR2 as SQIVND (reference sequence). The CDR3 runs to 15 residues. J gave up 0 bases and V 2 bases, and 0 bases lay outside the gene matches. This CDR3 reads CASSITSGSTDTQYF. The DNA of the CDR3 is TGTGCCAGTAGTATAACTAGCGGGAGCACAGATACGCAGTATTTT.

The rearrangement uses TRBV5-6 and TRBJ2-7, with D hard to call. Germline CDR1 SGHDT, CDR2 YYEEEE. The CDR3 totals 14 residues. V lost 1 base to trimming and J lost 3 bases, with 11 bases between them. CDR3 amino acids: CASSLYPGHYEQYF. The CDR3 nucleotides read TGTGCCAGCAGCTTGTACCCGGGCCACTACGAGCAGTACTTC.

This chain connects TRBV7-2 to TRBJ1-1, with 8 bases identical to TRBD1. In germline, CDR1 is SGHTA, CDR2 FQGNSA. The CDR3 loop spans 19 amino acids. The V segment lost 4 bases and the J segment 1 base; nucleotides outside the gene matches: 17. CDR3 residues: CASSSSPGRGRFQNTEAFF. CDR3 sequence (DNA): TGTGCCAGCAGCTCCAGCCCGGGCAGGGGGCGATTTCAGAACACTGAAGCTTTCTTT.

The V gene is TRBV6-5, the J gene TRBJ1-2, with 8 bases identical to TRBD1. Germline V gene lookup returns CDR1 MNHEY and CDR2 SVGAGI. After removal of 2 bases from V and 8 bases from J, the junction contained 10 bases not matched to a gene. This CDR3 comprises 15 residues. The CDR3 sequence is CASSYGDRGREGYTF. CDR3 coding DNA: TGTGCCAGCAGTTACGGCGACAGGGGTCGGGAGGGCTACACCTTC.

CDR3 sequence: CASSERGGPYNEQFF. In nucleotides, the CDR3 is TGCGCCAGCAGTGAGCGGGGGGGCCCCTACAATGAGCAGTTCTTC. The rearrangement uses TRBV10-2 and TRBJ2-1; 8 nucleotides agree with TRBD2. Germline trimming cut 2 bases from V and 2 bases from J; bases unmatched to any gene: 2. The CDR3 covers 15 residues. Germline V gene data show CDR1 as WSHSY and CDR2 as SAAADI.

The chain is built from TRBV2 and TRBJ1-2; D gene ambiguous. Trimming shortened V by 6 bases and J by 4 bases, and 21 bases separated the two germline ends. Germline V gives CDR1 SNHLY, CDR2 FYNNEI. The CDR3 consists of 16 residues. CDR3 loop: CASSESGTALPYGYTF. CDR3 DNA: TGTGCCAGCAGCGAGTCGGGAACGGCACTCCCCTATGGCTACACCTTC.

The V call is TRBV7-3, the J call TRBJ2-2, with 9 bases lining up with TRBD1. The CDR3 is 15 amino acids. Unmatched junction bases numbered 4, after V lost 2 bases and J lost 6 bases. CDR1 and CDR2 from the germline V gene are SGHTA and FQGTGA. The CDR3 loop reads CASSLETGGAGELFF. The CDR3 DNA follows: TGTGCCAGCAGCTTAGAGACAGGGGGTGCCGGGGAGCTGTTTTTT.

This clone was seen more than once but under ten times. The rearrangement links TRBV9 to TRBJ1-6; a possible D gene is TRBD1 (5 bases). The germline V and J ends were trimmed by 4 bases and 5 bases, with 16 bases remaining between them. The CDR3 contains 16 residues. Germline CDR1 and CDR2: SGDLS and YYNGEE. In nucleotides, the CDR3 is TGTGCCAGCAGCCGAGGTGGTCCAGGGAATAATTCACCCCTCCACTTT. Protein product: CASSRGGPGNNSPLHF.

This chain's CDR3 is CSVTPAELSTDTQYF. DNA for the CDR3: TGCAGCGTGACCCCGGCGGAGTTGAGCACAGATACGCAGTATTTT. V gene TRBV29-1 combines with J gene TRBJ2-3; D is ambiguous. The CDR3 sequence is 15 residues long. CDR1 and CDR2 (germline): SQVTM, ANQGSEA. The V end lost 6 bases, the J end lost 0 bases, and 16 bases lay between the germline ends.

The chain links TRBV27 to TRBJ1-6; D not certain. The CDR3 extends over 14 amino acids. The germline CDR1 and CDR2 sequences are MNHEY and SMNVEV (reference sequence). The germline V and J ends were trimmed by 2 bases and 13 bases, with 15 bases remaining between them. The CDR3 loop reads CASSLRHSQYPLHF. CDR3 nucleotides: TGTGCCAGCAGTTTACGTCACAGTCAATATCCCCTCCACTTT.

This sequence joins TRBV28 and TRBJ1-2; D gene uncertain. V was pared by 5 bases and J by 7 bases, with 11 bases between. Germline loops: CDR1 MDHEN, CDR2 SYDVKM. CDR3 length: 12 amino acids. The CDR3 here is CASSLLASGYTF. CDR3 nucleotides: TGTGCCAGCAGTCTTCTAGCATCTGGCTACACCTTC.

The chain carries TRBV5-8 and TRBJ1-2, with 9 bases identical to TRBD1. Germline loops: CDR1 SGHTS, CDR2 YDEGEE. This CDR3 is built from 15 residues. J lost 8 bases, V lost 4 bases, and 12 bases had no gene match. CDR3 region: CASSRKTGGFYGYTF. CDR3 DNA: TGTGCCAGCAGCAGAAAGACAGGGGGGTTTTACGGCTACACCTTC.

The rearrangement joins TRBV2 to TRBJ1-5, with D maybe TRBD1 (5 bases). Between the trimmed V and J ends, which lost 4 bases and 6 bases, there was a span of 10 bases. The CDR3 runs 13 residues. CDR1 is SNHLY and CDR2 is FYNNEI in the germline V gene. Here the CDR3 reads CASSGKGTQPQHF. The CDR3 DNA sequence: TGTGCCAGCAGTGGAAAAGGGACTCAGCCCCAGCATTTT.

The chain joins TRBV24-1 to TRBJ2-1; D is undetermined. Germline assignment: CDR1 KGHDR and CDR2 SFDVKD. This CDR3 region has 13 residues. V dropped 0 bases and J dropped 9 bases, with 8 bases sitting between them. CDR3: CATSDLLSPEQFF. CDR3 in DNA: TGTGCCACCAGTGATTTGCTTAGCCCTGAGCAGTTCTTC.

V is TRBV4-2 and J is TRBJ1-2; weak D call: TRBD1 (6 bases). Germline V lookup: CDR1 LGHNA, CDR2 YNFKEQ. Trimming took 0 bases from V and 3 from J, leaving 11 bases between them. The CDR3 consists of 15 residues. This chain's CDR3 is CASSQDSGQYYGYTF. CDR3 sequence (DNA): TGTGCCAGCAGCCAAGATAGTGGACAGTACTATGGCTACACCTTC.

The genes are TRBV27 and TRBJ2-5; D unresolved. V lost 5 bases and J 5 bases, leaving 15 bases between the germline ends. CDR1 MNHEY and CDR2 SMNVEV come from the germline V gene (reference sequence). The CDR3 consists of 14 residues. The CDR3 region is CASSPPPVGETQYF. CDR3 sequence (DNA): TGTGCCAGCAGTCCCCCGCCGGTCGGTGAGACCCAGTACTTC.

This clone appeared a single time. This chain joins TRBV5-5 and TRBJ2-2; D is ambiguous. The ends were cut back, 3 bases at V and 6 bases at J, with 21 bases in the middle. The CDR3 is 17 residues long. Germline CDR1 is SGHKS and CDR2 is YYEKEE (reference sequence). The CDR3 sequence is CASSSPAVGVGAGELFF. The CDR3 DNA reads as TGTGCCAGCAGCTCCCCCGCGGTTGGGGTTGGCGCCGGGGAGCTGTTTTTT.

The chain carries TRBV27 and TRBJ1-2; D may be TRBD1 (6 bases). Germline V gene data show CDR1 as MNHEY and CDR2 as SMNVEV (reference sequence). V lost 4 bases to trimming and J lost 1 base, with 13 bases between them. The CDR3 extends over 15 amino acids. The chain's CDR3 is CASSWVGGINYGYTF. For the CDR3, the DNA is TGTGCCAGCAGTTGGGTAGGGGGAATTAACTATGGCTACACCTTC.

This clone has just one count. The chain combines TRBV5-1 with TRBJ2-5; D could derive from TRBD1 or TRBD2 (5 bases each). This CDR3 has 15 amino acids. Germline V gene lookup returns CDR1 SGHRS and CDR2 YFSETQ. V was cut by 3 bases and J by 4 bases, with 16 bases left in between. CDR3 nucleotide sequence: TGCGCCAGCAGCTCGCCGGGACCCGCCACAGAGACCCAGTACTTC. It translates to CASSSPGPATETQYF.

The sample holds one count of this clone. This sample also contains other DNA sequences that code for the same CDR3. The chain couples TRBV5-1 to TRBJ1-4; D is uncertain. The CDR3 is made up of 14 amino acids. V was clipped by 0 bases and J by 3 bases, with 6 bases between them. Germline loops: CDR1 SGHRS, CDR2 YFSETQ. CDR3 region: CASSLERANEKLFF. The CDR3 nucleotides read TGCGCCAGCAGCTTGGAGAGGGCTAATGAAAAACTGTTTTTT.

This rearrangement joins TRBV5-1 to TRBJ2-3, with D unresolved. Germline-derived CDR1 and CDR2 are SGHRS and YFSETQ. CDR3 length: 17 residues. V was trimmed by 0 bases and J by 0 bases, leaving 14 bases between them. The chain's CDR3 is CASSLAPVSPSTDTQYF. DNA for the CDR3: TGCGCCAGCAGCTTGGCCCCGGTTTCACCTAGCACAGATACGCAGTATTTT.

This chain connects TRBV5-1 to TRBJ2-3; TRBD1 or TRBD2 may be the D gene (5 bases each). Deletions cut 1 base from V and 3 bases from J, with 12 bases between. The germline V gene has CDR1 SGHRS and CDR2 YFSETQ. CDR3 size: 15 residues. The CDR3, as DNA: TGCGCCAGCAGCTTGCAGGGAGTCGGGACAGATACGCAGTATTTT. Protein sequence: CASSLQGVGTDTQYF.

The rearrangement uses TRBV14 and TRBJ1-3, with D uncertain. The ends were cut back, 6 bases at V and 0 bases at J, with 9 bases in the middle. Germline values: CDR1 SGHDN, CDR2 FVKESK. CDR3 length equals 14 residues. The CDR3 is CASSPEVSGNTIYF. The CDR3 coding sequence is TGTGCCAGCAGTCCTGAGGTCTCTGGAAACACCATATATTTT.

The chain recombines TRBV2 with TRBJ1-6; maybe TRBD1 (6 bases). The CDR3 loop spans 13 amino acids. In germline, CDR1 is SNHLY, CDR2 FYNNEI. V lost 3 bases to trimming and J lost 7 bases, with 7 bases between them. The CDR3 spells CASSDRGNSPLHF. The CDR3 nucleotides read TGTGCCAGCAGTGACAGGGGAAATTCACCCCTCCACTTT.

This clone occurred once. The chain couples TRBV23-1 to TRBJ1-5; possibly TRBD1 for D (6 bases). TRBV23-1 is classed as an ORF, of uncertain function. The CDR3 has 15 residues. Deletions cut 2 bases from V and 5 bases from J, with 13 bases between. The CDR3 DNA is TGCGCCAGCAGTCAAACTGGACAGCCTCATCAGCCCCAGCATTTT. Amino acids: CASSQTGQPHQPQHF.